The 8 T cell receptor beta chains below were found in one sample sequenced in a study of shared clonotypes between healthy human individuals. This table comes from immunoSEQ multiplex PCR, and its TCRdb copy is limited to in-frame clones, with some not included. The sample lists hundreds of thousands of clones, around 72% occurring once. Sequencing was done on a sample of memory CD4+ T cells sorted from blood. Indicated subset: CD45RA-negative fraction. These receptors were collected from a woman in her 30s in good health.

This clone showed up many times. The chain employs TRBV4-1 and TRBJ1-4; perhaps TRBD1 as D (5 bases). Germline loops: CDR1 MGHRA, CDR2 YSYEKL. The CDR3 has 15 residues. V lost 1 base to trimming and J lost 2 bases, with 8 bases between them. The DNA of the CDR3 is TGCGCCAGCAGCCAAGGTGGGGGGACTAATGAAAAACTGTTTTTT. Protein product: CASSQGGGTNEKLFF.

This chain joins TRBV19 and TRBJ2-5, with a tentative D call TRBD2 (6 bases). The germline V gene encodes CDR1 LNHDA and CDR2 SQIVND (reference sequence). CDR3 length equals 13 residues. V dropped 3 bases and J dropped 4 bases, with 9 bases sitting between them. CDR3 loop: CASSMEGRETQYF. The CDR3 bases are TGTGCCAGTAGTATGGAGGGGAGAGAGACCCAGTACTTC.

This chain links TRBV11-2 with TRBJ2-7, with D unclear. Deletions cut 5 bases from V and 6 bases from J, with 14 bases between. The CDR3 loop spans 13 amino acids. Germline CDR1 reads SGHAT; CDR2 reads FQNNGV. The CDR3 reads CASSQTRLGEQYF. DNA for the CDR3: TGTGCCAGCAGCCAAACCCGTTTGGGCGAGCAGTACTTC.

V usage is TRBV2 and J usage is TRBJ1-5, with D unclear. The V end was cut by 4 bases, the J end by 0 bases, with 13 bases between. This CDR3 region has 16 residues. CDR1 is SNHLY, CDR2 FYNNEI, per germline. The CDR3 coding sequence is TGTGCCAGCAGTGTTGCAGAGGACTATAGCAATCAGCCCCAGCATTTT. It yields the protein CASSVAEDYSNQPQHF.

The CDR3 is CASSSQGAAGELFF. Written as DNA, the CDR3 is TGTGCCAGCAGCTCACAGGGGGCGGCCGGGGAGCTGTTTTTT. V is TRBV11-2 and J is TRBJ2-2, with TRBD1 matching over 9 bases. This CDR3 is 14 amino acids long. CDR1 is SGHAT, CDR2 FQNNGV, per germline. V shed 4 bases, J shed 6 bases, and the junction held 3 bases outside the gene matches.

This chain joins TRBV2 and TRBJ1-5, with a possible D match to TRBD1 (6 bases). CDR1 and CDR2 (germline): SNHLY, FYNNEI. CDR3 length: 14 residues. V lost 2 bases to trimming and J lost 2 bases, with 7 bases between them. CDR3: CASSERTGNQPQHF. CDR3 nucleotides: TGTGCCAGCAGTGAAAGGACAGGCAATCAGCCCCAGCATTTT. The variable domain in full, with the rest retrieved from reference TRBV2 and TRBJ1-5, is EPEVTQTPSHQVTQMGQEVILRCVPISNHLYFYWYRQILGQKVEFLVSFYNNEISEKSEIFDDQFSVERPDGSNFTLKIRSTKLEDSAMYFCASSERTGNQPQHFGDGTRLSIL.

The chain recombines TRBV27 with TRBJ2-2; D not resolved. Trimming took off 5 bases at V and 2 bases at J, with 9 bases between the two ends. Germline CDR1 MNHEY, CDR2 SMNVEV (reference sequence). The CDR3 consists of 14 residues. CDR3 DNA sequence: TGTGCCAGCAGTCAAATACAAAACACCGGGGAGCTGTTTTTT. Amino acid sequence: CASSQIQNTGELFF.

The chain combines TRBV10-2 with TRBJ2-3; no reliable D call. Trimming removed 9 bases at V and 5 bases at J, with 15 bases between. The germline V gene has CDR1 WSHSY and CDR2 SAAADI. The CDR3 extends over 13 amino acids. The CDR3 reads CASGPGFGDTQYF. In DNA form, the CDR3 reads TGCGCCAGTGGGCCGGGTTTCGGAGATACGCAGTATTTT.